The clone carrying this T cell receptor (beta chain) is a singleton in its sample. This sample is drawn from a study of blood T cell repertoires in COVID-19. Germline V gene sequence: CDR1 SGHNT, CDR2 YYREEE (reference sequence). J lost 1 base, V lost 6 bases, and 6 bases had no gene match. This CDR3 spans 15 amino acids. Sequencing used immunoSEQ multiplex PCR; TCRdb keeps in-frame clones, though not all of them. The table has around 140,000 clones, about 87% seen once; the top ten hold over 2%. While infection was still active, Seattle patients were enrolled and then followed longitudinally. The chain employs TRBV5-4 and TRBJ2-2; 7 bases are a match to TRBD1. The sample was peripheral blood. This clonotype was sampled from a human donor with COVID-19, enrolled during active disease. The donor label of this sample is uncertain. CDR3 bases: TGTGCCAGCACAGGGGGTTCCTGGAACACCGGGGAGCTGTTTTTT. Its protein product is CASTGGSWNTGELFF.